This TCR beta chain was captured in a study of blood T cell repertoires in COVID-19. For the study at large: The study drew acute and convalescent COVID-19 samples from the United States, Italy and Spain. PBMCs, B-cell-depleted T cells, or T cells provided the cDNA or gDNA that made up the material.

V was clipped by 2 bases and J by 4 bases, with 9 bases between them. CDR3 length: 15 amino acids. Germline values: CDR1 SEHNR, CDR2 FQNEAQ (reference sequence). Sequencing was performed with immunoSEQ multiplex PCR; in TCRdb, only in-frame clones are kept and a portion is missing. In the table there are tens of thousands of clones, around four fifths of which are singletons. The TCR sequence derives from a man older than 75 with active or convalescent COVID-19. V is TRBV7-9 and J is TRBJ2-6, with D possibly being TRBD1 (5 bases). Sequenced material: peripheral blood. The CDR3 spells CASSLKGAGANVLTF. CDR3 bases: TGTGCCAGCAGCTTAAAAGGGGCCGGGGCCAACGTCCTGACTTTC. The whole variable domain, remainder taken from reference TRBV7-9 and TRBJ2-6, is DTGVSQNPRHKITKRGQNVTFRCDPISEHNRLYWYRQTLGQGPEFLTYFQNEAQLEKSRLLSDRFSAERPKGSFSTLEIQRTEQGDSAMYLCASSLKGAGANVLTFGAGSRLTVL.